Given below is one T cell receptor beta chain in context. The antigen is unknown. This sample was taken from a study of T cells in Graves' hyperthyroidism and ophthalmopathy. General observations from the study: A median around 5.9 months before onset, the model predicted ophthalmopathy. Stable hyperthyroidism was separated from ophthalmopathy by a model based on 13 V-J features.

The V end was cut by 0 bases, the J end by 5 bases, with 8 bases between. This CDR3 is 13 amino acids long. Germline V gene sequence: CDR1 GTSNPN, CDR2 SVGIG (reference sequence). What was amplified from RNA transcripts were TCR beta CDR3 regions. The TCR CDR3 was amplified in a first-round RT-PCR using the HTBI primer set. Each CDR3 protein is one row after TCRdb ran MiXCR on the multiplex PCR reads. The sample includes 300,000 to 500,000 distinct CDR3 sequences, 11% to 15% seen only once; the top ten take approximately 27%. Those patients with uncontrolled infection, other autoimmune disease, pregnancy or lactation were excluded. Diagnoses used clinical symptoms, serum thyroxine and TRAb, thyroid ultrasound and orbital computed tomography.

The sequence derives from a man aged 45-65 years with Graves' ophthalmopathy. This chain uses TRBV30 with TRBJ2-1; D is unresolved. The sequenced material came from blood. The CDR3 loop reads CAWSVKSHNEQFF. The CDR3, as DNA: TGTGCCTGGAGTGTAAAGTCCCACAATGAGCAGTTCTTC.